This is a list of T cell receptor beta chains from one sample in a study of T cells after yellow fever vaccination. TCRdb used MiXCR to reprocess the 5' RACE reads, holding one entry per CDR3 protein. The sample includes 310,000 or so distinct CDR3 sequences, roughly 3.5% seen only once; the top ten take 23%. The sequencing here drew on PBMCs, taken on the day of the yellow fever booster vaccination. These receptor sequences come from a man between 18 and 35 years old who received the YFV17D yellow fever vaccine. Both conserved end residues are part of each CDR3. Fields, in order: V gene, clone size, J gene, D gene, CDR3 DNA, CDR3 protein. D genes are given only for firm matches. Only some rows state a clone size, as once, few, many or a class for expanded clones.

TRBV6-1	few	TRBJ2-5	-	TGTGCCAGCAGTGAAGTCTTGCTCCAGGAGACCCAGTACTTC	CASSEVLLQETQYF
TRBV14	-	TRBJ2-2	-	TGTGCCAGCAGCCTCTCAACCTGGAGAATTTCGAACACCGGGGAGCTGTTTTTT	CASSLSTWRISNTGELFF
TRBV7-2	-	TRBJ1-6	-	TGTGCCAGCAGCTCGGTCCAGCCCTCTAACAATTCACCCCTCCACTTT	CASSSVQPSNNSPLHF
TRBV2	few	TRBJ1-2	-	TGTGCCAGGGGCAATAACTATGGCTACACCTTC	CARGNNYGYTF
TRBV12-3/TRBV12-4	many	TRBJ1-2	-	TGTGCCAGCAGATCGGGGCTAGGCTACACCTTC	CASRSGLGYTF
TRBV7-2	many	TRBJ2-5	-	TGTGCCAGCAGCTTTGGCACCGCTTTGGAGACCCAGTACTTC	CASSFGTALETQYF
TRBV7-2	many	TRBJ2-3	-	TGTGCCAGCAGCTTGGGGGGTACGCAGTATTTT	CASSLGGTQYF
TRBV19	many	TRBJ2-1	TRBD2	TGTGCCAGTAGTTCGCGGGGGGGCCATGATGAGCAGTTCTTC	CASSSRGGHDEQFF
TRBV7-3	many	TRBJ1-1	-	TGTGCCAGCAGCTTGGCCAGCGGGGCTGAAGCTTTCTTT	CASSLASGAEAFF
TRBV3-1	many	TRBJ2-1	-	TGTGCCAGCAGCCAAGATGGGTGGGGTACTAATGAGCAGTTCTTC	CASSQDGWGTNEQFF
TRBV24-1	many	TRBJ2-1	TRBD2	TGTGCCACCAGTAAAGCGGGGGGGAATTACAATGAGCAGTTCTTC	CATSKAGGNYNEQFF